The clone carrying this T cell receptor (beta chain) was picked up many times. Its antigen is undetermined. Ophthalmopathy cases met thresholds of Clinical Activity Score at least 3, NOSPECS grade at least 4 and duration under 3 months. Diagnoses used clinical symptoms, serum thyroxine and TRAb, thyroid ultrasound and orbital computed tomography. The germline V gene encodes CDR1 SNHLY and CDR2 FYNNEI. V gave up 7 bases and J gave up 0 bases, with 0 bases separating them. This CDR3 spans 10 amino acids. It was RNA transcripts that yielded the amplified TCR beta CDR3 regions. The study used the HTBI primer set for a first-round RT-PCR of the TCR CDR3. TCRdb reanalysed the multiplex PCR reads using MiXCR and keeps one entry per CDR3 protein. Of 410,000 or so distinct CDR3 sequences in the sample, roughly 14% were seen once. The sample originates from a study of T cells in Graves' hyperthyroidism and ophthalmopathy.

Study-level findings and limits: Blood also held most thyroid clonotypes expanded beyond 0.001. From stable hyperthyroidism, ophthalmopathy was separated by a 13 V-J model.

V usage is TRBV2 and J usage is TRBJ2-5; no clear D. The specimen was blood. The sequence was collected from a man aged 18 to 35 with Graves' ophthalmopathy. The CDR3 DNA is TGTGCCAGCAACCAAGAGACCCAGTACTTC. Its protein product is CASNQETQYF. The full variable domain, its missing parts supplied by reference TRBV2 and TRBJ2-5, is EPEVTQTPSHQVTQMGQEVILRCVPISNHLYFYWYRQILGQKVEFLVSFYNNEISEKSEIFDDQFSVERPDGSNFTLKIRSTKLEDSAMYFCASNQETQYFGPGTRLLVL.